This TCR beta chain emerged from a study of identical twins. Study-level points and caveats: Beta clonotypes that were abundant in cord blood contained fewer insertions, a pattern absent from memory repertoires. Twin-shared out-of-frame alpha sequences showed excess low generation probability.

Healthy Caucasians supplied all donations. About this clonotype: As yet, its antigen is unknown.

TCRdb redid the calling of the 5' RACE reads with MiXCR, one entry per CDR3 protein. The sample yields about 890,000 distinct CDR3 sequences, approximately 13% seen once. These data were also reused for a study on yellow fever vaccine responses in identical twins.

The sequence was obtained from a woman aged 18-29 years in good health. Material for sequencing was PBMCs.

The CDR3 loop reads CAISVTGSTDTQYF. Written as DNA, the CDR3 is TGTGCCATCAGTGTGACAGGGAGCACAGATACGCAGTATTTT. V and J are TRBV10-3 and TRBJ2-3; 7 bases are shared with TRBD1. V was pared by 4 bases and J by 0 bases, with 1 base of the junction left unmatched. Germline loops: CDR1 ENHRY, CDR2 SYGVKD. The CDR3 extends over 14 amino acids.